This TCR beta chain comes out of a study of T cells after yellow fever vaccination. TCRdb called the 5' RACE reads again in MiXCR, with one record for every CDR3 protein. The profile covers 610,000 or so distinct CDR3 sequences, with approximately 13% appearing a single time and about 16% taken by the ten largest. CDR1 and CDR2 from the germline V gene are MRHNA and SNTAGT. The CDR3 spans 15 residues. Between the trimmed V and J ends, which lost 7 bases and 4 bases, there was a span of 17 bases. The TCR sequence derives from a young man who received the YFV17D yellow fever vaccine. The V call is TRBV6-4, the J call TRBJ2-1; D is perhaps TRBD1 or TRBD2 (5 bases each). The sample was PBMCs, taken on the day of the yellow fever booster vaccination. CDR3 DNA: TGTGCCAGCATAGTCGGGGAGAGGGGATACAATGAGCAGTTCTTC. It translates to CASIVGERGYNEQFF.